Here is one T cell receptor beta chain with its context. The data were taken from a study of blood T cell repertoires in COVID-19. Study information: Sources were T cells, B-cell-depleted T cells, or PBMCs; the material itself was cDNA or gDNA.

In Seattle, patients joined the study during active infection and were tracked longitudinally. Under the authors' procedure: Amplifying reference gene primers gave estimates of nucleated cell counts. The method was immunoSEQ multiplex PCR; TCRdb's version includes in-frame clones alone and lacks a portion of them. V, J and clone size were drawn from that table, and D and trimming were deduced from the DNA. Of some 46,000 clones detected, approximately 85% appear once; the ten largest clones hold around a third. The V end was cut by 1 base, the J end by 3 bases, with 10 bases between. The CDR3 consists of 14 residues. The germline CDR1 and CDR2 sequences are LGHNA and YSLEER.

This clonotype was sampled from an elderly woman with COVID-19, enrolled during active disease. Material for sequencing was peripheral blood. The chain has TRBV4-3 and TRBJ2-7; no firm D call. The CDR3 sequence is CASSQGLGIYEQYF. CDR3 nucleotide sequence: TGCGCCAGCAGCCAAGGGTTGGGCATCTACGAGCAGTACTTC.